These 3 T cell receptor beta chains originate from one sample sequenced in a study of shared clonotypes between healthy human individuals. Profiling relied on immunoSEQ multiplex PCR, and the TCRdb table lists in-frame clones only, not all of them. The sample holds hundreds of thousands of clones, roughly 84% seen once. The sequenced sample consisted of memory CD8+ T cells sorted from blood. Subset denoted: CD45RO+ cells pooled with CCR7-negative TemRA cells. The receptors shown here come from a man between 18 and 29 years old in good health.

This clone was counted at least ten times. The chain joins TRBV6-6 to TRBJ2-5; D perhaps matches TRBD2 (5 bases). Germline loops: CDR1 MNHNY, CDR2 SVGAGI (reference sequence). CDR3 length: 14 residues. Between the trimmed V and J ends, which lost 2 bases and 5 bases, there was a span of 12 bases. In nucleotides, the CDR3 is TGTGCCAGCAGTTACGGAGGCAGGACGGAGACCCAGTACTTC. This codes for CASSYGGRTETQYF.

The gene calls are TRBV5-6 and TRBJ1-4, with a tentative D call TRBD1 (6 bases). Germline CDR1 and CDR2: SGHDT and YYEEEE. This CDR3 contains 16 residues. Between the trimmed V and J ends, which lost 3 bases and 7 bases, there was a span of 19 bases. The CDR3 nucleotides read TGTGCCAGCAGCTCGCAACCAGGGGTCTTGGGTGAAAAACTGTTTTTT. Encoded protein: CASSSQPGVLGEKLFF.

The chain couples TRBV10-2 to TRBJ1-2, with D maybe TRBD1 (5 bases). The CDR3 sequence is 11 residues long. CDR1 WSHSY and CDR2 SAAADI come from the germline V gene. V was cut by 6 bases and J by 6 bases, with 8 bases left in between. The CDR3 DNA follows: TGCGCCAGCAGGGACATGAATGGCTACACCTTC. The encoded protein is CASRDMNGYTF.